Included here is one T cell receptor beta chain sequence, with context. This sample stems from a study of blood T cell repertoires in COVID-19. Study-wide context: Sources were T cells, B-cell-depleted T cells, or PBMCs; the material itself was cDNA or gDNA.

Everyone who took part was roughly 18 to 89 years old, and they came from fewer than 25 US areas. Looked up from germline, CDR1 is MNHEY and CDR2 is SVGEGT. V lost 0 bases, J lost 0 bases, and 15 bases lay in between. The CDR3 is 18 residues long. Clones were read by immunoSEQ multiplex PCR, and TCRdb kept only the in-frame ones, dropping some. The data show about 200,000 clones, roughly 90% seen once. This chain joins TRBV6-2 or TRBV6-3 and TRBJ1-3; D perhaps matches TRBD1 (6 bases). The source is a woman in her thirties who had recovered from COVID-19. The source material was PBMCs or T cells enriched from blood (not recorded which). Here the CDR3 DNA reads TGTGCCAGCAGTTACTCGAGGGGCCAGGGGTCCTCTGGAAACACCATATATTTT. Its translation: CASSYSRGQGSSGNTIYF.